This TCR beta chain emerged from a study of control samples from healthy donors and cancer patients (dated by TCRdb to the early 2020s). CDR1 and CDR2, per the germline V gene, are SNHLY and FYNNEI. The CDR3 contains 11 residues, cysteine and phenylalanine counted. This entry keeps only the CDR3 DNA: 33 bases, framed from base 1. Library generation was performed with the immunoSEQ multiplex PCR assay. The table comes from immuneACCESS by way of TCRdb, which keeps in-frame sequences with V and J called. Part of the clones is missing from these tables; in studies checked, under half for an unresolved V gene and the rest for unknown reasons. The sample data list 120,000 or so clones, and roughly 84% of these were observed just once. Over 6.5% of the sample rests with the top ten. Concerning this clone itself: The target of this receptor is not known. Compared with germline, one end of the junction differs, possibly owing to a read error.

This receptor was obtained from a middle-aged man in good health. Sequencing was performed on blood. The V and J genes are TRBV2 and TRBJ2-7; a tentative D call is TRBD1 (5 bases match). The CDR3 region reads CASKAYRFLDF. The DNA sequence is TGTGCCAGCAAAGCGTACAGGTTTCTCGACTTC.